The 8 T cell receptor beta chains listed next were all sequenced from one sample in a study of T cell responses to AZD1222 COVID-19 vaccine. Profiling relied on immunoSEQ multiplex PCR, and the TCRdb table lists in-frame clones only, not all of them. The profile shows more than 100,000 clones, roughly 88% of them singletons. Sample: peripheral blood, taken on day 0 of AZD1222 vaccination. These receptors came from an adult in good health.

The rearrangement links TRBV7-9 to TRBJ2-6, with 7 bases identical to TRBD2. Germline V gene sequence: CDR1 SEHNR, CDR2 FQNEAQ (reference sequence). The CDR3 is 13 amino acids. J was trimmed by 12 bases and V by 7 bases; bases with no gene match: 9. The CDR3 DNA follows: TGTGCCAGCACCCAGCGGGAAACCAGCGTCCTGACTTTC. Its protein is CASTQRETSVLTF. Full variable domain (rest looked up from reference TRBV7-9 and TRBJ2-6): DTGVSQNPRHKITKRGQNVTFRCDPISEHNRLYWYRQTLGQGPEFLTYFQNEAQLEKSRLLSDRFSAERPKGSFSTLEIQRTEQGDSAMYLCASTQRETSVLTFGAGSRLTVL.

This chain uses TRBV10-3 with TRBJ2-7; 8 bases fit TRBD1. This CDR3 has 15 residues. J was trimmed by 0 bases and V by 6 bases; bases with no gene match: 7. The germline V gene has CDR1 ENHRY and CDR2 SYGVKD. The CDR3 here is CAIREQGGNSYEQYF. Written as DNA, the CDR3 is TGTGCCATCAGGGAACAGGGGGGAAACTCCTACGAGCAGTACTTC.

The chain uses TRBV10-1 and TRBJ2-5, with 9 bases identical to TRBD1. V shed 3 bases, J shed 5 bases, and the junction held 4 bases outside the gene matches. The CDR3 extends over 14 amino acids. Looked up from germline, CDR1 is WNHNN and CDR2 is SYGVQD (reference sequence). The CDR3 reads CASSDGTGLETQYF. The CDR3 DNA is TGCGCCAGCAGTGACGGGACAGGGCTTGAGACCCAGTACTTC.

J is TRBJ2-3 and V is TRBV15; D is unresolved. The CDR3 is 14 residues long. V was shortened by 1 base and J by 1 base, with 6 bases between the two germline ends. In germline, CDR1 is LNHNV, CDR2 YYDKDF (reference sequence). The CDR3 loop reads CATSRAQGTDTQYF. For the CDR3, the DNA is TGTGCCACCAGCAGAGCGCAAGGCACAGATACGCAGTATTTT.

CDR3 residues: CASSLRSQGATSGNTIYF. CDR3 coding DNA: TGCGCCAGCAGCTTACGGTCGCAGGGGGCGACCTCTGGAAACACCATATATTTT. The genes are TRBV5-1 and TRBJ1-3, with TRBD1 identical over 8 bases. The germline V gene encodes CDR1 SGHRS and CDR2 YFSETQ. Trimming cost V 2 bases and J 0 bases; bases outside gene matches: 10. CDR3 size: 18 residues.

The V call is TRBV19, the J call TRBJ1-6; the D gene is possibly TRBD1 (5 bases). This CDR3 spans 13 amino acids. Germline V lookup: CDR1 LNHDA, CDR2 SQIVND (reference sequence). V dropped 4 bases and J dropped 10 bases, with 11 bases sitting between them. CDR3 region: CASSTGGVSPLHF. CDR3 bases: TGTGCCAGTAGTACCGGGGGTGTGTCACCCCTCCACTTT.

The J gene is TRBJ1-2, the V gene TRBV11-2; D unclear. Germline V gene data show CDR1 as SGHAT and CDR2 as FQNNGV. This CDR3 comprises 13 residues. V lost 5 bases and J 7 bases, leaving 14 bases between the germline ends. In nucleotides, the CDR3 is TGTGCCAGCAGCGCCACAGTGCTAGGTGGCTACACCTTC. This translates into CASSATVLGGYTF.

The chain combines TRBV30 with TRBJ1-3; D call uncertain. V was shortened by 0 bases and J by 0 bases, with 6 bases between the two germline ends. Per the germline V gene, CDR1 is GTSNPN and CDR2 is SVGIG (reference sequence). The CDR3 totals 14 residues. The CDR3 reads CAWSVASSGNTIYF. The CDR3 DNA reads as TGTGCCTGGAGTGTGGCGAGCTCTGGAAACACCATATATTTT.